Sequencing of this TCR beta chain was carried out in a study of blood T cell repertoires in COVID-19 (dated by TCRdb to 2020 to 2021). In the study overall: Collaborator samples came from the United States, Italy and Spain and covered acute and convalescent phases of COVID-19. The prospective study material was composed of cDNA or gDNA derived from T cells, B-cell-depleted T cells, or PBMCs. The dataset comprised deeply sampled blood TCRbeta repertoires from subjects exposed to, actively infected with, or recovered from COVID-19. The repertoires were released in a freely available public database meant as a resource for research on the immune response to SARS-CoV-2. Samples were obtained from the ongoing ImmuneRACE study (first 160 participants) and from roughly 1,300 subjects provided by 6 global collaborators. Nearly every sample came with metadata listing a de-identified subject ID, COVID-19 status, age in years and sex. HLA class I and class II types, where available, came from metadata supplied by the sample provider rather than from assay-based typing.

Study-wide findings and limitations: The amount of clinical and demographic metadata varied by source and participant and was provided uncurated.

The immunoSEQ Assay, a bias-controlled multiplex PCR, was used to amplify TCRbeta CDR3 regions from genomic DNA. Under the source paper's analysis protocol: Within the assay, amplification of reference gene primers was used to estimate how many nucleated cells each sample contained. To quantify the absolute abundance of each unique TCRbeta CDR3 rearrangement, sequence reads were collapsed and filtered. For each sample, productive Simpson clonality was calculated as the square root of Simpson's diversity index over productive rearrangements. Here the immuneACCESS table is served through TCRdb, limited to in-frame sequences with V and J called. Missing clones are a known gap in these copies; in checked studies unresolved V genes cover under half, and the rest lacks a known reason. V and J calls and clone size follow that table, whereas D and trimming were derived from the DNA. The sample profile shows roughly 140,000 clones; around four fifths of them were found once. Under 3% of the sample comes from the top ten.

In regard to this clone: No antigen is known for it. Nothing much larger sits one base from this clone, and base qualities are not available.

The collaborating institutions used their own protocols to collect whole blood in K2EDTA tubes. For TCRbeta analysis, collaborator samples were shipped as frozen whole blood, as isolated PBMCs, or as DNA extracted from either sample type. The sample was peripheral blood. The origin of this receptor is a woman aged 35 to 49 with active or convalescent COVID-19.

CDR3 region: CASSDSREFSGANVLTF. The sequenced DNA: TGTGCCAGCAGTGACTCGAGGGAATTCTCTGGGGCCAACGTCCTGACTTTC. This receptor chain uses TRBV6-4 and TRBJ2-6, with a tentative D gene TRBD2 over 5 matching bases. V sheds 0 bases and J sheds 0 bases, leaving 9 bases between their ends. The germline V gene gives CDR1 as MRHNA and CDR2 as SNTAGT. From the cysteine through the phenylalanine, the CDR3 covers 17 amino acids. Just the 51-base CDR3 DNA is kept, in frame starting at base 1.